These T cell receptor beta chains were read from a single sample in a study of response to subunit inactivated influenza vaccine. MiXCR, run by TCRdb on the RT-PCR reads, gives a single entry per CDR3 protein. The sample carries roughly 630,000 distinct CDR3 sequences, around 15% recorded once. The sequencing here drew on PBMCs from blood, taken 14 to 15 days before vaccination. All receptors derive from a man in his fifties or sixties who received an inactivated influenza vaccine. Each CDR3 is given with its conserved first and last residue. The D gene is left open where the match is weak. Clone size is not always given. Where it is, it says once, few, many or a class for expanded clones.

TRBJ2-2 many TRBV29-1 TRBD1 TGCAGCGTTGAAGGGACAGGGAGCACCGGGGAGCTGTTTTTT CSVEGTGSTGELFF
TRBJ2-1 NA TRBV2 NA TGTGCCAGCGGCCAGGGACTCACGACCTACAATGAGCAGTTCTTC CASGQGLTTYNEQFF
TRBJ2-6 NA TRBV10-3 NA TGTGCCAGGACCGCGCCTGGGGCCAACGTCCTGACTTTC CARTAPGANVLTF
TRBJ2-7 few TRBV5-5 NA TGTGCCAGCAGCTTGGGAAGGGAAATACCCTACGAGCAGTACTTC CASSLGREIPYEQYF
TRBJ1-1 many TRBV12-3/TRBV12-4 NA TGTGCCAGCAGTTTAGGCAAGGTCAAGAACACTGAAGCTTTCTTT CASSLGKVKNTEAFF
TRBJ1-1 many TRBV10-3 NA TGTGCCATCATGGGTCTAAGTCCCACTGAAGCTTTCTTT CAIMGLSPTEAFF
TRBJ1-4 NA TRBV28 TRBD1 TGTGCCAGCAGCACGACAGGGGGGGACTATGAAAAACTGTTTTTT CASSTTGGDYEKLFF
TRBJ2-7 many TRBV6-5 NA TGTGCCAGCAGTTACGATGACGCCTCCTACGAGCAGTACTTC CASSYDDASYEQYF
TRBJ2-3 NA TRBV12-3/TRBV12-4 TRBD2 TGTGCCAGCAGTCGTAGCGGGGGGGCAGGCACGCAGTATTTT CASSRSGGAGTQYF
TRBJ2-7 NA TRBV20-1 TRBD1 TGCAGTGCTCCAAGGAGACAGGGGGCCTCATCCTACGAGCAGTACTTC CSAPRRQGASSYEQYF
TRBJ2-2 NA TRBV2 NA TGTGCCAGCAGCCCAACCGGGACACCTAACACCGGGGAGCTGTTTTTT CASSPTGTPNTGELFF
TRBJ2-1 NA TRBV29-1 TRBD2 TGCAGCGTTGGGGGTTGGCTAGCGGGAGTCAATGAGCAGTTCTTC CSVGGWLAGVNEQFF
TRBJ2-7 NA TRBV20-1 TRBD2 TGCAGTGCTCTCCTAGCGGGAGACGAGCAGTACTTC CSALLAGDEQYF
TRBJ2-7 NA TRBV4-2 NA TGTGCCAGCAGCCAAGGGGGCTACAGCTCCTACGAGCAGTACTTC CASSQGGYSSYEQYF
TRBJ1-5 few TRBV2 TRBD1 TGTGCCAGCAGTCGGGACAGGGGTTCGGAGCCCCAGCATTTT CASSRDRGSEPQHF
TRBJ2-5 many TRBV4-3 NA TGCGCCAGCAGCCAAGATGGGACCGAGGGGGAGACCCAGTACTTC CASSQDGTEGETQYF
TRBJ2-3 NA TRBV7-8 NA TGTGCCAGCAGCCTCCGGGACTTCCAGAGCACAGATACGCAGTATTTT CASSLRDFQSTDTQYF
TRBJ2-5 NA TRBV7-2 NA TGTGCCAGCAGCCCCCTGGACGGACAAGAGACCCAGTACTTC CASSPLDGQETQYF
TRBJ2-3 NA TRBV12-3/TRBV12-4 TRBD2 TGTGCCAGCGGGCTAGCGGGATTTACAGATACGCAGTATTTT CASGLAGFTDTQYF
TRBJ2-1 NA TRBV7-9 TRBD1 TGTGCCAGCAGCTCCTGGGACAGGGGAGGTCACAATGAGCAGTTCTTC CASSSWDRGGHNEQFF
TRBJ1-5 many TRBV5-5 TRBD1 TGTGCCAGCAGCTGGGGACAGGTTAATAGCAATCAGCCCCAGCATTTT CASSWGQVNSNQPQHF
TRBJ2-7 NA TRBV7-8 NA TGTGCCAGCAGCCCCGGCCGGAACCTCTACGAGCAGTACTTC CASSPGRNLYEQYF
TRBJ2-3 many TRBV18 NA TGTGCCAGCTCACCATTCGGCGAACTGCAGTATTTT CASSPFGELQYF
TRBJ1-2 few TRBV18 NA TGTGCCAGCTCAACTACGACAGGCGGTGCTGATGGCTACACCTTC CASSTTTGGADGYTF